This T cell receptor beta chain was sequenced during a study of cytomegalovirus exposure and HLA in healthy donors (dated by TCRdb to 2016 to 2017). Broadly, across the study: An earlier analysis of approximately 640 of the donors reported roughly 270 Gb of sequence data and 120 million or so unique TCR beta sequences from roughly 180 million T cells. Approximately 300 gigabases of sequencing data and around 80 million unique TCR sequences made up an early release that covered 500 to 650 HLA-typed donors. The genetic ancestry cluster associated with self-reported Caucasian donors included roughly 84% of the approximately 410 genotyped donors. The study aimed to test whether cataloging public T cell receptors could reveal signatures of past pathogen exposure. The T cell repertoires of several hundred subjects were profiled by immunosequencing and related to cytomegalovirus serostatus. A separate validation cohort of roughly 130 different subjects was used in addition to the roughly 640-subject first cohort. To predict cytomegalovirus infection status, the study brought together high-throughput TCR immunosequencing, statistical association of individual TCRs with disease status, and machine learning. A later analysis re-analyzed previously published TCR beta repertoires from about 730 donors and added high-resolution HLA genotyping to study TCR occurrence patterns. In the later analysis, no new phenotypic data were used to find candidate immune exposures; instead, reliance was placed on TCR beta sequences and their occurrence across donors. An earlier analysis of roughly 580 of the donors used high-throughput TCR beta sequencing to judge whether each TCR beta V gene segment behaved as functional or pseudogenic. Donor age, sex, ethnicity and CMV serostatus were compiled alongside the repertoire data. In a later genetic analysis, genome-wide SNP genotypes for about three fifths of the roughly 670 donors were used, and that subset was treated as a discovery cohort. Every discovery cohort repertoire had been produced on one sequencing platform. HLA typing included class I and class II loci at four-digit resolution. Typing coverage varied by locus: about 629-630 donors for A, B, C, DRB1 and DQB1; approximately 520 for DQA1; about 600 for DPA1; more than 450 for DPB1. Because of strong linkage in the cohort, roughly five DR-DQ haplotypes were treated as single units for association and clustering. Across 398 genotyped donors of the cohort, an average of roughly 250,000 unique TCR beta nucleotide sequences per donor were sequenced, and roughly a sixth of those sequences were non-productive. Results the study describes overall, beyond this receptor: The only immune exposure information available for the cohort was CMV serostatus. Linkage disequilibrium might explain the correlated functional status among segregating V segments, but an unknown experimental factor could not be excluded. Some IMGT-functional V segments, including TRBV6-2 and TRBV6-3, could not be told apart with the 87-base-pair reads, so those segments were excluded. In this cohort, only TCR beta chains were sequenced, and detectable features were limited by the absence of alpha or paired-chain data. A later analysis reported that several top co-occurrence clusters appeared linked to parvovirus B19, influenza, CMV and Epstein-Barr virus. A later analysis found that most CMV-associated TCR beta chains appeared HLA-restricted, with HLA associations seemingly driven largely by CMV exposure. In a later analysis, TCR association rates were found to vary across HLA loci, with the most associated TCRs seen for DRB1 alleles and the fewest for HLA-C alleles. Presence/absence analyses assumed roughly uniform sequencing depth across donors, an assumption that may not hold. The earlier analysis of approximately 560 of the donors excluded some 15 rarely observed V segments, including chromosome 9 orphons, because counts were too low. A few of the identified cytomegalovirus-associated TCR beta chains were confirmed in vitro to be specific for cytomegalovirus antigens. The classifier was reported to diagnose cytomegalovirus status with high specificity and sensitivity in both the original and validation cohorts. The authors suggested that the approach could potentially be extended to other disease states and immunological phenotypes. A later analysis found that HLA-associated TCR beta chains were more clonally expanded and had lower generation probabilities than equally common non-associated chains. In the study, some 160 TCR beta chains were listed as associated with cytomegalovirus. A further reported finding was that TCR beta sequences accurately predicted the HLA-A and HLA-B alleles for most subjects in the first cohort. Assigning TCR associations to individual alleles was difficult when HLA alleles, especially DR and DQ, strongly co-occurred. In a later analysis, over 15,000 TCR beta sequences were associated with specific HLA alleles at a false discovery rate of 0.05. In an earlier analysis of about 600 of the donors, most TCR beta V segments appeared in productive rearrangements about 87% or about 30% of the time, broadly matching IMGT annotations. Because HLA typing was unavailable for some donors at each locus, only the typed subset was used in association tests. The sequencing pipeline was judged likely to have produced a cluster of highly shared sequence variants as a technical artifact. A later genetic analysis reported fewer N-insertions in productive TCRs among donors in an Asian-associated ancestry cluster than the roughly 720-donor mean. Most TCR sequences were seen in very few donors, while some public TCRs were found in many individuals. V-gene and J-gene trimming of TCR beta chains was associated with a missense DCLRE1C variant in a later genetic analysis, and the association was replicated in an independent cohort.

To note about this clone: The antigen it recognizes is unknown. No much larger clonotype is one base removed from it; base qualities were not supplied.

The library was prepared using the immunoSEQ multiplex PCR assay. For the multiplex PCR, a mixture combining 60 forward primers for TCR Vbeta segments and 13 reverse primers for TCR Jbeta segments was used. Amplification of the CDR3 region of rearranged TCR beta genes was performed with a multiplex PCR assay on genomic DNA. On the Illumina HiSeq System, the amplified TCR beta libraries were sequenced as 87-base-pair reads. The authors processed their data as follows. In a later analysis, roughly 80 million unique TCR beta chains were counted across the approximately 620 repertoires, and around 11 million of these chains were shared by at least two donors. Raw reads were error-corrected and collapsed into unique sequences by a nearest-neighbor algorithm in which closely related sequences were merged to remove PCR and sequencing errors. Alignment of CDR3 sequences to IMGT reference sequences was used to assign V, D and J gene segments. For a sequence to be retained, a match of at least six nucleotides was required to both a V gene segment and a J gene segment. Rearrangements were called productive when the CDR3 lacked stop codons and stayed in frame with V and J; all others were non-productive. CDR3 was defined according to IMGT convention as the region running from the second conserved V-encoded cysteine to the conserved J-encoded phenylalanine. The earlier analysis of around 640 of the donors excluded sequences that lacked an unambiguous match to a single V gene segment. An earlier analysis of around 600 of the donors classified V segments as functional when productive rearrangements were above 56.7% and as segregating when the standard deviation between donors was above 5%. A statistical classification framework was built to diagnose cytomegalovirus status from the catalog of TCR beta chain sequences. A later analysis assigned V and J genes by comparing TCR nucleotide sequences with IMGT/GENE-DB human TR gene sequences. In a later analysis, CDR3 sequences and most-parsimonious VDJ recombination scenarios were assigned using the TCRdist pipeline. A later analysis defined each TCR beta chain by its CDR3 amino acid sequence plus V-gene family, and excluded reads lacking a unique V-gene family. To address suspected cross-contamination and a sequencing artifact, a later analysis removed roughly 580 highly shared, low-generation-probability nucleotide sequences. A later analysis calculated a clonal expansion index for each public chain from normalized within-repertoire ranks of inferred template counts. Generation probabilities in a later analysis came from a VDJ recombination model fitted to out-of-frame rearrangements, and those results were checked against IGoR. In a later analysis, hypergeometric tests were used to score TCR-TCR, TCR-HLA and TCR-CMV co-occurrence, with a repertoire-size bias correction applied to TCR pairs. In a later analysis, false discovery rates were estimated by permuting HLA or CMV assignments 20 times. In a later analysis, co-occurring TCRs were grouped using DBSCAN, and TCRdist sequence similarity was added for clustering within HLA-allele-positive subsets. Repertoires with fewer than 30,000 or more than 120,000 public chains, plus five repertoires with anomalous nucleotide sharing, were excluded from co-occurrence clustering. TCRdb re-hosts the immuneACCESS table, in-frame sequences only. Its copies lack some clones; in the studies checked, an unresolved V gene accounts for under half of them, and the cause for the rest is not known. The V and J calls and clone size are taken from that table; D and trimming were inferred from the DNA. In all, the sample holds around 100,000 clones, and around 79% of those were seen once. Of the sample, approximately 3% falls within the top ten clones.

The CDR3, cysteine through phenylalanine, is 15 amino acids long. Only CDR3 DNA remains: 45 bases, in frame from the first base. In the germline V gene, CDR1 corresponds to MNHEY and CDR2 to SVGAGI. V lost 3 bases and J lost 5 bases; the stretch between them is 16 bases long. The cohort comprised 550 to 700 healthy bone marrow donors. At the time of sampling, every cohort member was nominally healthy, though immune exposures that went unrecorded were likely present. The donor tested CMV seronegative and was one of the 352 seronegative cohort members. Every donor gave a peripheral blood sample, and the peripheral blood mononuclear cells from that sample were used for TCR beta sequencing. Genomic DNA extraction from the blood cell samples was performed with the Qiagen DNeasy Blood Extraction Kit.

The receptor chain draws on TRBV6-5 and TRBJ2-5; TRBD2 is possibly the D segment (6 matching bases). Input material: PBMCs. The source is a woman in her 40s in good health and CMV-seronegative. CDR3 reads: CASSYTVRAGETQYF. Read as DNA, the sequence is TGTGCCAGCAGTTATACGGTCCGGGCGGGGGAGACCCAGTACTTC.